This T cell receptor beta chain was identified during a study of T cell responses to AZD1222 COVID-19 vaccine. On this clone: Its antigen is currently unknown.

The study's findings and limits: Just a handful of AZD1222 recipients were seropositive at baseline. Scientists sampled the repertoires only once the peak T cell response had passed. CD4 TCRs linked to vaccination spanned spike, dominating at 160-218 and 743-854.

Using immunoSEQ multiplex PCR, the repertoire was profiled, and TCRdb retains in-frame clones only, with some absent. The sample has about 75,000 clones; 70% to 90% are singletons. Germline V gene lookup returns CDR1 MNHEY and CDR2 SVGAGI. Trimming left V 5 bases short and J 5 bases short, with 4 bases between. The CDR3 totals 12 residues. The sequencing here drew on peripheral blood, taken 28 days after the second dose of the MenACWY control vaccine. The source is an adult who received the MenACWY meningococcal vaccine as a control. V gene TRBV6-5 combines with J gene TRBJ1-6; no firm D call. The CDR3 DNA is TGTGCCAGCAGTACAGATAATTCACCCCTCCACTTT. It encodes CASSTDNSPLHF.